One and the same sample provided the 30 T cell receptor beta chains below, sequenced in a study of cytomegalovirus exposure and HLA in healthy donors. The PCR employed 60 Vbeta primers together with 13 Jbeta primers. Profiling relied on immunoSEQ multiplex PCR, and the TCRdb table lists in-frame clones only, not all of them. The sample records about 160,000 clones, 82% being singletons. Material: PBMCs. The receptors come from a girl between 2 and 10 years old in good health and CMV-seropositive.

This clone was seen a handful of times. The chain has TRBV30 and TRBJ2-7; the D gene is possibly TRBD1 (6 bases). Germline V gene sequence: CDR1 GTSNPN, CDR2 SVGIG (reference sequence). Trimming took 3 bases from V and 3 from J, leaving 21 bases between them. The CDR3 loop spans 16 amino acids. Here the CDR3 reads CAWSLQGSQLIYEQYF. As DNA, the CDR3 is TGTGCCTGGAGCCTACAGGGATCCCAATTGATCTACGAGCAGTACTTC.

J is TRBJ1-5 and V is TRBV4-1, with 9 bases identical to TRBD1. Per the germline V gene, CDR1 is MGHRA and CDR2 is YSYEKL. The CDR3 extends over 12 amino acids. CDR3 in amino acids: CEGQGGNQPQHF. Here the CDR3 DNA reads TGCGAGGGACAGGGTGGCAATCAGCCCCAGCATTTT.

This chain uses TRBV30 with TRBJ1-1; maybe TRBD1 (5 bases). Germline CDR1 and CDR2: GTSNPN and SVGIG (reference sequence). V lost 7 bases, J lost 11 bases, and 20 bases lay in between. The CDR3 is 12 amino acids. The CDR3 sequence is CAFTLDGPGAFF. CDR3 DNA: TGTGCCTTCACCTTAGATGGGCCAGGGGCTTTCTTT.

This clone was observed once. The chain uses TRBV5-6 and TRBJ2-5; TRBD2 might be the D (6 bases). The CDR3 covers 18 residues. V lost 0 bases to trimming and J lost 3 bases, with 21 bases between them. Germline V gene sequence: CDR1 SGHDT, CDR2 YYEEEE. Here the CDR3 reads CASSLVGWGNPGEETQYF. The CDR3 DNA reads TGTGCCAGCAGCTTGGTAGGGTGGGGTAATCCGGGAGAAGAGACCCAGTACTTC.

The chain carries TRBV4-2 and TRBJ2-1, with a weak D call TRBD2 (6 bases). There are 16 residues in the CDR3. Per the germline V gene, CDR1 is LGHNA and CDR2 is YNFKEQ. V lost 4 bases to trimming and J lost 5 bases, with 18 bases between them. DNA of the CDR3: TGTGCCAGCAGCCCGGGGGACGGGGGAGCCGACAATGAGCAGTTCTTC. Residues: CASSPGDGGADNEQFF.

The chain combines TRBV5-1 with TRBJ2-3; D remains unclear. Germline lookup yields CDR1 SGHRS and CDR2 YFSETQ. V lost 3 bases, J lost 3 bases, and 8 bases lay in between. The CDR3 loop spans 13 amino acids. The CDR3 DNA sequence: TGCGCCAGCAGCTCCCAGACAACAGATACGCAGTATTTT. This gives the protein CASSSQTTDTQYF. The full variable domain, with the rest looked up from reference TRBV5-1 and TRBJ2-3, is KAGVTQTPRYLIKTRGQQVTLSCSPISGHRSVSWYQQTPGQGLQFLFEYFSETQRNKGNFPGRFSGRQFSNSRSEMNVSTLELGDSALYLCASSSQTTDTQYFGPGTRLTVL.

V gene TRBV4-1 combines with J gene TRBJ1-4, with D possibly TRBD1 on 6 matching bases. V lost 3 bases and J 7 bases, leaving 18 bases between the germline ends. Germline CDR1 reads MGHRA; CDR2 reads YSYEKL. CDR3 size: 16 residues. DNA of the CDR3: TGCGCCAGCAGCCAGGGGTGGGGGCTTGAAGGTGAAAAACTGTTTTTT. It encodes CASSQGWGLEGEKLFF.

This chain links TRBV5-6 with TRBJ1-2; D possibly corresponds to TRBD1 (5 bases). V dropped 2 bases and J dropped 7 bases, with 18 bases sitting between them. Germline lookup yields CDR1 SGHDT and CDR2 YYEEEE. CDR3 length: 15 amino acids. CDR3 sequence: CASSLGIGAPVGYTF. Written as DNA, the CDR3 is TGTGCCAGCAGCTTAGGAATAGGGGCACCGGTTGGCTACACCTTC. The entire variable domain, with the rest obtained from reference TRBV5-6 and TRBJ1-2, is as follows: DAGVTQSPTHLIKTRGQQVTLRCSPKSGHDTVSWYQQALGQGPQFIFQYYEEEERQRGNFPDRFSGHQFPNYSSELNVNALLLGDSALYLCASSLGIGAPVGYTFGSGTRLTVV.

The chain joins TRBV9 to TRBJ2-5; TRBD2 might be the D (7 bases). The CDR3 is made up of 14 amino acids. Germline-derived CDR1 and CDR2 are SGDLS and YYNGEE. Deletions cut 8 bases from V and 6 bases from J, with 20 bases between. The CDR3 here is CASTRGERGKTQYF. The DNA for the CDR3 is TGTGCCAGTACACGGGGGGAGAGGGGGAAGACCCAGTACTTC.

V gene TRBV6-5 combines with J gene TRBJ1-5, with 9 bases that match TRBD1. Germline CDR1 and CDR2: MNHEY and SVGAGI. Trimming cost V 5 bases and J 7 bases; bases outside gene matches: 9. CDR3 length: 15 amino acids. The CDR3 loop is CASSPTGGIRQPQHF. CDR3 bases: TGTGCCAGCAGTCCCACAGGGGGCATTAGACAGCCCCAGCATTTT.

The chain uses TRBV6-5 and TRBJ1-1; 8 bases are a match to TRBD1. V lost 2 bases and J lost 5; bases outside the gene matches: 10. CDR3 length: 16 residues. The germline V gene encodes CDR1 MNHEY and CDR2 SVGAGI. CDR3 residues: CASSYRRDRPRTEAFF. Written as DNA, the CDR3 is TGTGCCAGCAGTTACCGCCGGGACAGGCCCAGGACTGAAGCTTTCTTT.

The rearrangement joins TRBV30 to TRBJ1-1, with D unresolved. CDR1 and CDR2 from the germline V gene are GTSNPN and SVGIG (reference sequence). The CDR3 consists of 10 residues. V was cut by 4 bases and J by 8 bases, with 8 bases left in between. This CDR3 reads CAWIRGEAFF. The CDR3 DNA sequence: TGTGCCTGGATAAGAGGGGAAGCTTTCTTT.

V is TRBV30 and J is TRBJ2-3, with 14 positions matching TRBD2. CDR1 is GTSNPN and CDR2 is SVGIG in the germline V gene (reference sequence). The CDR3 has 15 amino acids. The ends lost 4 bases at V and 6 bases at J; junction bases unmatched: 6. CDR3 loop: CAWTPGLAGVDTQYF. The CDR3, as DNA: TGTGCCTGGACCCCGGGACTAGCGGGAGTGGATACGCAGTATTTT.

This clone was detected only once. The chain combines TRBV30 with TRBJ2-5, with D possibly being TRBD1 (6 bases). The V and J ends lost 2 bases and 0 bases respectively, with 10 bases between them. CDR3 size: 14 residues. In germline, CDR1 is GTSNPN, CDR2 SVGIG (reference sequence). The CDR3 DNA reads TGTGCCTGGAGTTTTACAGGGAACCAAGAGACCCAGTACTTC. This encodes CAWSFTGNQETQYF. Full variable domain (outside the CDR3, taken from reference TRBV30 and TRBJ2-5): SQTIHQWPATLVQPVGSPLSLECTVEGTSNPNLYWYRQAAGRGLQLLFYSVGIGQISSEVPQNLSASRPQDRQFILSSKKLLLSDSGFYLCAWSFTGNQETQYFGPGTRLLVL.

The chain has TRBV5-1 and TRBJ2-7; 7 bases map to TRBD1. Looked up from germline, CDR1 is SGHRS and CDR2 is YFSETQ. J was trimmed by 4 bases and V by 4 bases; bases with no gene match: 20. CDR3 length: 18 residues. CDR3: CASSPERPKGARRYEQYF. CDR3 DNA: TGCGCCAGCAGCCCCGAGAGGCCCAAGGGGGCGCGGAGGTACGAGCAGTACTTC.

This clone was counted a single time. This chain uses TRBV4-1 with TRBJ2-7; D is undetermined. There are 13 residues in the CDR3. Germline-derived CDR1 and CDR2 are MGHRA and YSYEKL. Trimming cost V 5 bases and J 4 bases, with 12 bases left between them. In nucleotides, the CDR3 is TGCGCCAGCAGCGTTGCGGAAACTTACGAGCAGTACTTC. Translation: CASSVAETYEQYF.

V is TRBV6-4 and J is TRBJ2-7, with 7 positions matching TRBD2. Trimming removed 4 bases from V and 4 bases from J; junction bases left unmatched: 10. CDR1 MRHNA and CDR2 SNTAGT come from the germline V gene. The CDR3 is 15 residues long. Here the CDR3 reads CASSAHVGGGYEQYF. CDR3 nucleotides: TGTGCCAGCAGTGCCCATGTTGGGGGGGGGTACGAGCAGTACTTC.

In this sample, this clone turned up a few times. Within the sample, other DNA sequences also encode this same CDR3. The rearrangement uses TRBV6-1 and TRBJ1-2; 9 nucleotides align to TRBD1. The V segment lost 2 bases and the J segment 3 bases; nucleotides outside the gene matches: 10. The CDR3 sequence is 17 residues long. Germline CDR1 MNHNS, CDR2 SASEGT. CDR3 protein: CASSESRGTGMYYGYTF. The CDR3 DNA sequence: TGTGCCAGCAGTGAATCGAGGGGGACAGGGATGTACTATGGCTACACCTTC.

This chain joins TRBV21-1 and TRBJ2-5; TRBD2 is the table's D call and was not checked against the DNA. TRBV21-1 constitutes a pseudogene. This CDR3 has 15 residues. The CDR3 coding sequence is TGTGCCAGCAGCAAAAGGGAAGAGGGTAGGAAGACCCAGTACTTC. Protein sequence: CASSKREEGRKTQYF.

The chain uses TRBV4-1 and TRBJ2-1; 13 bases line up with TRBD2. Trimming took 4 bases from V and 4 from J; bases not matched to a gene: 13. Germline V gene data show CDR1 as MGHRA and CDR2 as YSYEKL. The CDR3 consists of 19 residues. The CDR3 DNA is TGCGCCAGCAGCCCCCTAGGACTAGCGGGGGAGTGGCCTTACAATGAGCAGTTCTTC. This codes for CASSPLGLAGEWPYNEQFF.

To note about this clone: The junction departs from the called germline gene at one end, perhaps through a read error. The chain joins TRBV7-9 to TRBJ2-1; weak D call: TRBD2 (5 bases). The germline CDR1 and CDR2 sequences are SEHNR and FQNEAQ (reference sequence). The CDR3 totals 12 residues. The CDR3, as DNA: TGTTCCAGCGGCCCCCCTAGGAGCCATCAGTTCTTC. Its translation is CSSGPPRSHQFF.

V usage is TRBV28 and J usage is TRBJ2-1; a weak D match, TRBD2 (6 bases). This CDR3 has 16 amino acids. Germline V lookup: CDR1 MDHEN, CDR2 SYDVKM. The V end was cut by 6 bases, the J end by 8 bases, with 23 bases between. This CDR3 is CASRISPGLGVDEQFF. In DNA, the CDR3 is TGTGCCAGCAGAATTTCACCGGGACTGGGGGTGGATGAGCAGTTCTTC. Based on the CDR3 plus reference TRBV28 and TRBJ2-1, the full variable domain is DVKVTQSSRYLVKRTGEKVFLECVQDMDHENMFWYRQDPGLGLRLIYFSYDVKMKEKGDIPEGYSVSREKKERFSLILESASTNQTSMYLCASRISPGLGVDEQFFGPGTRLTVL.

This clone showed up just once. CDR3 DNA: TGTGCCAGCAGCCGACAGGGGGCACAGACTGAAGCTTTCTTT. As protein: CASSRQGAQTEAFF. This chain joins TRBV5-4 and TRBJ1-1; 10 positions agree with TRBD1. J lost 5 bases, V lost 4 bases, and 5 bases had no gene match. Germline loops: CDR1 SGHNT, CDR2 YYREEE (reference sequence). The length of the CDR3 is 14 residues. Looking up the rest from reference TRBV5-4 and TRBJ1-1 gives the full variable domain: ETGVTQSPTHLIKTRGQQVTLRCSSQSGHNTVSWYQQALGQGPQFIFQYYREEENGRGNFPPRFSGLQFPNYSSELNVNALELDDSALYLCASSRQGAQTEAFFGQGTRLTVV.

This chain links TRBV19 with TRBJ1-6, with TRBD1 as a possible D gene (6 bases). V lost 5 bases, J lost 8 bases, and 13 bases lay in between. This CDR3 comprises 14 residues. Germline V gives CDR1 LNHDA, CDR2 SQIVND (reference sequence). CDR3 loop: CASSRRGGDSPLHF. The CDR3 DNA sequence: TGTGCCAGTAGTCGCAGGGGCGGTGATTCACCCCTCCACTTT.

The chain has TRBV29-1 and TRBJ2-7, with TRBD1 matching 9 bases. The length of the CDR3 is 14 residues. Germline V gene data show CDR1 as SQVTM and CDR2 as ANQGSEA. V dropped 1 base and J dropped 5; count of bases not matched to a gene: 6. This CDR3 reads CSVEVGTGINEQYF. The CDR3 nucleotides are TGCAGCGTTGAAGTCGGGACAGGGATTAACGAGCAGTACTTC.

This chain links TRBV30 with TRBJ2-6, with 10 bases that match TRBD2. J lost 0 bases, V lost 7 bases, and 9 bases had no gene match. The germline CDR1 and CDR2 sequences are GTSNPN and SVGIG (reference sequence). The length of the CDR3 is 17 residues. The CDR3 coding sequence is TGTGCCTTAATTAGCGGGAGGAGAGACTCTGGGGCCAACGTCCTGACTTTC. It yields the protein CALISGRRDSGANVLTF.

This clone has a handful of counts. The rearrangement uses TRBV9 and TRBJ2-7, with TRBD2 as a possible D gene (7 bases). CDR3 length equals 14 residues. The germline CDR1 and CDR2 sequences are SGDLS and YYNGEE. V shed 1 base and J shed 6 bases, with 14 bases lying between them. DNA of the CDR3: TGTGCCAGCAGCGTATTCGGGGGGCCGGGCGAGCAGTACTTC. It translates to CASSVFGGPGEQYF.

This rearrangement joins TRBV4-2 to TRBJ1-2; D ambiguous. Between the trimmed V and J ends, which lost 3 bases and 2 bases, there was a span of 7 bases. Germline CDR1 is LGHNA and CDR2 is YNFKEQ. There are 13 residues in the CDR3. Written as DNA, the CDR3 is TGTGCCAGCAGCCATTCGGGAAACTATGGCTACACCTTC. Translated, it gives CASSHSGNYGYTF.

The chain employs TRBV9 and TRBJ1-1, with D tentatively TRBD1 (5 bases). Trimming removed 2 bases from V and 1 base from J, with 12 bases in between. CDR1 and CDR2 from the germline V gene are SGDLS and YYNGEE. The CDR3 loop spans 15 amino acids. CDR3 in amino acids: CASSVRGEENTEAFF. In nucleotides, the CDR3 is TGTGCCAGCAGCGTGCGGGGGGAGGAGAACACTGAAGCTTTCTTT.

The rearrangement links TRBV25-1 to TRBJ1-2; D call uncertain. CDR1 and CDR2 from the germline V gene are MGHDK and SYGVNS. The CDR3 has 13 residues. V lost 6 bases and J lost 8, with 16 bases in between. The CDR3 sequence: CASSRALLGGYTF. CDR3 coding DNA: TGTGCCAGCAGCCGAGCTTTACTAGGGGGCTACACCTTC.